A selection of T cell receptor beta chains follows, all from one sample in a study of blood T cell repertoires in COVID-19. Measured with immunoSEQ multiplex PCR; TCRdb has only the in-frame clones, and not every one. The data show roughly 140,000 clones, more than 80% seen once. Sequenced sample: peripheral blood. The receptors originated from a woman of 80 years or more with acute or convalescent COVID-19. The conserved cysteine and the conserved F or W are not part of the CDR3 here. The D gene is left open where the match is weak. The listing skips clone size in some rows; elsewhere it reads once, few, many or a size class.

TRBJ2-5 | TRBV7-2 | NA | TRBD2 | ASSTPNLAGEETQY
TRBJ1-5 | TRBV19 | NA | TRBD1 | ASSIKGAPHQPQH
TRBJ1-5 | TRBV5-8 | NA | TRBD1 | ASSFLDRDSNQPQH
TRBJ1-1 | TRBV6-5 | once | TRBD1 | ASSYLTGVPNTEAF
TRBJ1-3 | TRBV7-8 | NA | NA | ASSPNTGGYTGNTIY
TRBJ1-1 | TRBV5-1 | NA | NA | ASSLGHSGGVTEAF
TRBJ1-1 | TRBV10-3 | once | NA | AIMSRDTEAF
TRBJ1-1 | TRBV19 | NA | TRBD1 | ASSTRTGRGTEAF
TRBJ1-2 | TRBV2 | NA | NA | ASSDYPGIYGYT
TRBJ2-7 | TRBV3-1/TRBV3-2 | NA | NA | ASLVRVTYEQY
TRBJ2-1 | TRBV5-1 | NA | TRBD2 | ASSERGGTPNEQF
TRBJ2-5 | TRBV19 | NA | NA | ASSTRQIQETQY
TRBJ1-4 | TRBV7-6 | NA | NA | ASSSSGLNEKLF
TRBJ1-6 | TRBV11-2 | NA | TRBD1 | ASSREDRNNSPLH
TRBJ1-1 | TRBV7-9 | NA | TRBD1 | ASRPQDRGVFEAF
TRBJ1-5 | TRBV29-1 | NA | TRBD1 | SAGQGVDQPQH
TRBJ2-3 | TRBV7-9 | NA | TRBD1 | ASSLRPGTGFTDTQY
TRBJ2-3 | TRBV19 | NA | NA | ASSWAGSTDTQY
TRBJ1-2 | TRBV21-1 | once | NA | ASSIQGNYGYT
TRBJ2-7 | TRBV7-3 | NA | NA | ASSLEADPTYEQY
TRBJ1-2 | TRBV6-5 | NA | TRBD1 | ASRPGQGEIYGYT
TRBJ1-3 | TRBV7-2 | NA | NA | ASSLGQAVSGNTIY
TRBJ2-5 | TRBV5-1 | NA | NA | ASSLVGSQPRETQY
TRBJ1-3 | TRBV5-1 | NA | TRBD1 | ASGTGGDGNTIY
TRBJ1-5 | TRBV4-2 | NA | NA | ASSQGAQPQH
TRBJ2-1 | TRBV30 | NA | NA | AWSELGLARGYEQF
TRBJ1-2 | TRBV6-2/TRBV6-3 | few | NA | ASSYRYRARSNYGYT
TRBJ2-3 | TRBV5-1 | NA | NA | ASSFMGATGTENTDTQY
TRBJ1-1 | TRBV3-1/TRBV3-2 | few | NA | ASSQDRGGRAAEAF
TRBJ2-3 | TRBV20-1 | NA | NA | SVIRGDTQY
TRBJ2-3 | TRBV7-3 | NA | TRBD2 | ASSSRLAGVGDTQY
TRBJ1-2 | TRBV21-1 | NA | NA | ASSPRDPGDIYGYT
TRBJ2-1 | TRBV6-5 | NA | NA | ASSYSTGYYNEQF
TRBJ2-3 | TRBV29-1 | NA | TRBD2 | SAQPRLAGGRDTQY
TRBJ2-1 | TRBV5-6 | NA | TRBD1 | ASSDRGLGEQF